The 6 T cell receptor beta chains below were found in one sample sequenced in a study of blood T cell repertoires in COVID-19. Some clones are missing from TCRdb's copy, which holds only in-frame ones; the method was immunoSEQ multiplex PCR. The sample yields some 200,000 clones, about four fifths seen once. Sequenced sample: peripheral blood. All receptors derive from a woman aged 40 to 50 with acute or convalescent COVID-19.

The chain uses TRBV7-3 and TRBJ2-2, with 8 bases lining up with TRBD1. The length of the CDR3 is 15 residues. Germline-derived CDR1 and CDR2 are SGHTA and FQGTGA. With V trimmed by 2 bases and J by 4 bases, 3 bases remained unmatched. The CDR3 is CASSLGQGSTGELFF. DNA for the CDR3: TGTGCCAGCAGCTTAGGACAGGGATCCACCGGGGAGCTGTTTTTT. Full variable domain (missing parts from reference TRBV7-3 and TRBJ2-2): GAGVSQTPSNKVTEKGKYVELRCDPISGHTALYWYRQSLGQGPEFLIYFQGTGAADDSGLPNDRFFAVRPEGSVSTLKIQRTERGDSAVYLCASSLGQGSTGELFFGEGSRLTVL.

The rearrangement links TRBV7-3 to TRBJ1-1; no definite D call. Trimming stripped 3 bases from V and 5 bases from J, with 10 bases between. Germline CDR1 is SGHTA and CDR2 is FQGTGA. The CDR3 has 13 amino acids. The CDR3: CASSFSTQTEAFF. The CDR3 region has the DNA TGTGCCAGCAGCTTCTCCACACAAACTGAAGCTTTCTTT.

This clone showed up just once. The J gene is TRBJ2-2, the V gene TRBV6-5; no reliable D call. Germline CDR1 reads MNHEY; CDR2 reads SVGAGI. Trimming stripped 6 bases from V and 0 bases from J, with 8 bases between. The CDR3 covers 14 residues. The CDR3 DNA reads TGTGCCAGCAGACCCCCAGCGAACACCGGGGAGCTGTTTTTT. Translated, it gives CASRPPANTGELFF.

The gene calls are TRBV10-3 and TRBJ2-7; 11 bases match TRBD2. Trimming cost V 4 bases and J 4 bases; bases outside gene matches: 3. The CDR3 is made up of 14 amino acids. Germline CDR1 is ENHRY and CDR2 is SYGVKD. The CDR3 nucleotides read TGTGCCATCAGTGGTACTAGCGGGAGTTACGAGCAGTACTTC. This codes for CAISGTSGSYEQYF.

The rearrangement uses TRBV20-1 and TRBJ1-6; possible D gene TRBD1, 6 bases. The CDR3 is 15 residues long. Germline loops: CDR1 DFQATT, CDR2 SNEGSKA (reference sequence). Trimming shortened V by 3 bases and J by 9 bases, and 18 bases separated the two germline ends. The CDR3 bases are TGCAGTGCTAGTTGGTCCCAGGGGCCCTTTTCACCCCTCCACTTT. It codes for CSASWSQGPFSPLHF.

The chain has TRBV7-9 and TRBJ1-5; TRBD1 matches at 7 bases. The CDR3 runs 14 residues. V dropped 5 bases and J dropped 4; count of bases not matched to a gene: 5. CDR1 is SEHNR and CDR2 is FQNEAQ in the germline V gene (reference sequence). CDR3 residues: CASSSTGDNQPQHF. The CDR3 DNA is TGTGCCAGCAGCAGTACAGGGGATAATCAGCCCCAGCATTTT.